A selection of T cell receptor beta chains follows, all from one sample in a study of blood T cell repertoires in COVID-19. Only in-frame clones appear in the TCRdb table, and some are missing; sequencing was by immunoSEQ multiplex PCR. Of some 400,000 clones in the sample, around 87% were seen once. Sequenced material: peripheral blood. The receptors here all came from a human donor in a cohort sampled during active COVID-19. Each CDR3 is given with its conserved first and last residue. A D gene is named only where the DNA matches it firmly. Some rows have no size entry. The others give once, few or many, or a class for an expanded clone.

NA	TRBV6-5	TRBJ2-1	TRBD2	14	CASKSSGAYNEQFF	TGTGCCAGCAAATCTAGCGGAGCCTACAATGAGCAGTTCTTC
few	TRBV7-9	TRBJ2-1	TRBD1	18	CASSFMGQQGSTYNEQFF	TGTGCCAGCAGCTTCATGGGGCAACAGGGGAGCACCTACAATGAGCAGTTCTTC
NA	TRBV5-5	TRBJ2-7	NA	16	CASSPTRERGLYEQYF	TGTGCCAGCAGCCCCACACGGGAGAGGGGACTCTACGAGCAGTACTTC
NA	TRBV5-1	TRBJ2-5	NA	13	CASSPAAGETQYF	TGCGCCAGCAGCCCCGCGGCGGGGGAGACCCAGTACTTC
few	TRBV28	TRBJ2-5	TRBD2	14	CASSGGLAKETQYF	TGTGCCAGCAGTGGGGGACTAGCAAAAGAGACCCAGTACTTC
NA	TRBV29-1	TRBJ2-3	TRBD2	17	CSVEDLVAGALTDTQYF	TGCAGCGTTGAAGATCTGGTAGCGGGGGCCCTCACAGATACGCAGTATTTT
NA	TRBV11-2	TRBJ2-7	NA	14	CASSPLAGMREQYF	TGTGCCAGCAGCCCCTTGGCAGGGATGCGCGAGCAGTACTTC
NA	TRBV7-7	TRBJ1-5	TRBD1	18	CASSLEDRGRHSNQPQHF	TGTGCCAGCAGCTTAGAGGACAGGGGGAGACATAGCAATCAGCCCCAGCATTTT
NA	TRBV25-1	TRBJ1-2	TRBD1	13	CASSGTGGSGYTF	TGTGCCAGCAGTGGAACAGGGGGCAGTGGCTACACCTTC
once	TRBV2	TRBJ1-5	TRBD1	15	CASSVLDRANQPQHF	TGTGCCAGCAGTGTCCTGGACAGGGCTAATCAGCCCCAGCATTTT
NA	TRBV3-1/TRBV3-2	TRBJ2-2	TRBD1	15	CASSAWTGDTGELFF	TGTGCCAGCAGCGCGTGGACAGGAGACACCGGGGAGCTGTTTTTT
NA	TRBV28	TRBJ2-2	NA	17	CASSLLFSRLGTGELFF	TGTGCCAGCAGTCTATTATTTAGCCGCTTGGGCACCGGGGAGCTGTTTTTT
NA	TRBV19	TRBJ2-2	NA	17	CASSMPPRPQGPGELFF	TGTGCCAGTAGTATGCCCCCCCGACCACAGGGACCCGGGGAGCTGTTTTTT
NA	TRBV19	TRBJ1-5	NA	14	CASRSRGSNQPQHF	TGTGCCAGTAGGTCCCGGGGGAGCAATCAGCCCCAGCATTTT
NA	TRBV15	TRBJ2-1	TRBD2	14	CATSRGGLAEEQFF	TGTGCCACCAGCAGAGGGGGACTAGCGGAAGAGCAGTTCTTC
NA	TRBV3-1/TRBV3-2	TRBJ2-3	TRBD2	18	CASSPNSRLAGDIDTQYF	TGTGCCAGCAGCCCCAATTCCCGACTAGCGGGAGATATAGATACGCAGTATTTT
many	TRBV11-2	TRBJ2-3	TRBD2	15	CASSHSSGSTDTQYF	TGTGCCAGCAGCCATTCTAGCGGGAGCACAGATACGCAGTATTTT
NA	TRBV5-1	TRBJ2-7	NA	14	CASSVQGPSYEQYF	TGCGCCAGCTCCGTACAGGGCCCATCCTACGAGCAGTACTTC
NA	TRBV5-1	TRBJ1-6	TRBD1	15	CASSQGVFLNSPLHF	TGCGCCAGCAGCCAGGGGGTTTTTTTGAATTCACCCCTCCACTTT
NA	TRBV30	TRBJ2-7	TRBD2	13	CAWRSGIGYEQYF	TGTGCCTGGCGTAGCGGGATCGGCTACGAGCAGTACTTC
NA	TRBV6-2/TRBV6-3	TRBJ2-7	TRBD2	15	CASSRQAGLVYEQYF	TGTGCCAGCAGCCGGCAAGCGGGACTCGTCTACGAGCAGTACTTC
NA	TRBV28	TRBJ2-7	NA	15	CASSALRGYSYEQYF	TGTGCCAGCAGCGCTCTTCGCGGCTACTCCTACGAGCAGTACTTC
NA	TRBV6-5	TRBJ1-5	NA	14	CASSPGVLGQPQHF	TGTGCCAGCAGCCCAGGGGTTTTGGGTCAGCCCCAGCATTTT
NA	TRBV6-5	TRBJ1-3	NA	14	CASRGSLSGNTIYF	TGTGCCAGCAGGGGCAGCCTCTCTGGAAACACCATATATTTT
NA	TRBV18	TRBJ1-6	NA	14	CASSTGRRDSPLHF	TGTGCCAGCTCAACTGGGAGGAGGGATTCACCCCTCCACTTT
NA	TRBV6-6	TRBJ2-3	TRBD2	15	CASSPLTSVKDTQYF	TGTGCCAGCAGTCCGCTGACTAGCGTGAAAGATACGCAGTATTTT
NA	TRBV9	TRBJ2-2	NA	14	CASSVGLYTGELFF	TGTGCCAGCAGCGTTGGACTTTACACCGGGGAGCTGTTTTTT
NA	TRBV9	TRBJ2-1	NA	16	CASTKLATSSYNEQFF	TGTGCCAGCACCAAACTAGCCACGAGCTCCTACAATGAGCAGTTCTTC
once	TRBV5-1	TRBJ2-6	NA	17	CASSLGHTLSGANVLTF	TGCGCCAGCAGCTTGGGACACACCCTCTCTGGGGCCAACGTCCTGACTTTC
NA	TRBV23-1	TRBJ2-7	TRBD2	14	CASIPGGKSYEQYF	TGCGCCAGCATCCCGGGAGGTAAATCCTACGAGCAGTACTTC
NA	TRBV27	TRBJ2-4	TRBD2	18	CASSPIGLAGATKNIQYF	TGTGCCAGCAGCCCGATCGGACTAGCGGGAGCAACCAAAAACATTCAGTACTTC
NA	TRBV6-5	TRBJ2-2	TRBD1	13	CASREQGAGELFF	TGTGCCAGCAGAGAGCAGGGGGCCGGGGAGCTGTTTTTT
NA	TRBV20-1	TRBJ2-3	NA	15	CSASGTLTSTDTQYF	TGCAGTGCTAGTGGGACACTAACTAGCACAGATACGCAGTATTTT
NA	TRBV2	TRBJ2-3	TRBD2	13	CASGGGALDTQYF	TGTGCCAGCGGCGGGGGGGCCTTGGATACGCAGTATTTT
NA	TRBV10-3	TRBJ2-7	NA	16	CAIGTSSEGIGYEQYF	TGTGCCATCGGAACCTCTTCGGAGGGGATCGGCTACGAGCAGTACTTC
NA	TRBV9	TRBJ2-2	NA	16	CASSVGPPGAAGELFF	TGTGCCAGCAGCGTAGGGCCCCCTGGGGCCGCCGGGGAGCTGTTTTTT
NA	TRBV28	TRBJ2-1	TRBD2	16	CASSPTSGDESNEQFF	TGTGCCAGCAGCCCGACTAGCGGGGACGAAAGCAATGAGCAGTTCTTC
NA	TRBV5-1	TRBJ1-1	TRBD1	14	CASNEGAMNTEAFF	TGCGCCAGCAATGAGGGGGCCATGAACACTGAAGCTTTCTTT
NA	TRBV20-1	TRBJ1-4	NA	17	CSASVRPGGWSNEKLFF	TGCAGTGCTAGTGTTAGGCCGGGGGGATGGTCTAATGAAAAACTGTTTTTT
NA	TRBV24-1	TRBJ2-2	NA	13	CATSLTFTGELFF	TGTGCCACCAGTCTAACCTTTACCGGGGAGCTGTTTTTT
NA	TRBV5-1	TRBJ2-3	NA	13	CASSLASTDTQYF	TGCGCCAGCAGCTTGGCTAGCACAGATACGCAGTATTTT
NA	TRBV5-5	TRBJ1-6	NA	13	CASSPGNNSPLHF	TGTGCCAGCAGCCCAGGAAATAATTCACCCCTCCACTTT
NA	TRBV27	TRBJ2-5	NA	15	CASSLMYGVGETQYF	TGTGCCAGCAGTTTAATGTACGGGGTGGGAGAGACCCAGTACTTC
NA	TRBV28	TRBJ1-5	TRBD1	13	CASYEGGVQPQHF	TGTGCCAGCTATGAAGGGGGCGTCCAGCCCCAGCATTTT
few	TRBV30	TRBJ1-2	NA	13	CAWTAGGDYGYTF	TGTGCCTGGACCGCGGGGGGCGACTATGGCTACACCTTC
NA	TRBV5-1	TRBJ1-1	NA	14	CASSRGGAGTEAFF	TGCGCCAGCTCCCGCGGGGGGGCCGGCACTGAAGCTTTCTTT
NA	TRBV3-1/TRBV3-2	TRBJ2-3	TRBD2	15	CASSTALAEHSTQYF	TGTGCCAGCAGCACCGCACTAGCGGAACATAGTACGCAGTATTTT